This paragraph reports one T cell receptor (beta chain). Its antigen is unknown. Repertoires were generated with immunoSEQ multiplex PCR, while TCRdb's copy carries only in-frame clones and drops some. The sample lists approximately 13,000 clones; about 93% were seen once. CDR1 is SQVTM and CDR2 is ANQGSEA in the germline V gene. CDR3 length: 14 residues. V was trimmed by 7 bases and J by 6 bases, leaving 21 bases between them. This sample is drawn from a study of untreated major depressive disorder. Study-wide results and caveats: Sequencing comparisons covered only three preselected Vbeta families. Each subject's top five TRBV05-01 clones were all private. TRBV05-01 (Vbeta 5.1) usage was higher in CD4+ T cells of depressed patients than controls.

This sequence joins TRBV29-1 and TRBJ1-2; no definite D call. Sequencing was performed on CD4+ T cells from PBMCs. This sequence was found in a young woman with major depressive disorder. The CDR3, as DNA: TGCAGCGCTGGAAGCTCCTCGCCTCGGAATGGCTACACCTTC. Translation: CSAGSSSPRNGYTF.